This T cell receptor beta chain was sequenced for a study of T cell changes during pregnancy in multiple sclerosis. Germline loops: CDR1 SNHLY, CDR2 FYNNEI. The CDR3 loop spans 15 amino acids. Trimming removed 4 bases at V and 8 bases at J, with 17 bases between. Some clones are missing from TCRdb's copy, which holds only in-frame ones; the method was immunoSEQ multiplex PCR. This table holds 50,000 or so clones, approximately 94% found once. The specimen comprised CD4+ T cells from peripheral blood mononuclear cells, sampled in the third trimester of pregnancy. The rearrangement uses TRBV2 and TRBJ1-4, with a tentative D call TRBD1 (6 bases). The receptor was isolated from a female donor with multiple sclerosis, enrolled in a pregnancy study. The CDR3 DNA reads TGTGCCAGCAGTGCCGACAGGACAACCCAGGAAAAACTGTTTTTT. Its translation is CASSADRTTQEKLFF.